This T cell receptor beta chain was recorded in a study of blood T cell repertoires in COVID-19. Turning to the study itself: T cells, B-cell-depleted T cells, or PBMCs supplied cDNA or gDNA.

As processed by the authors: Using reference gene primer amplification, nucleated cell counts were estimated. Generated by immunoSEQ multiplex PCR, the TCRdb table keeps only in-frame clones and is missing some. V, J and clone size were drawn from that table, and D and trimming were deduced from the DNA. The data contain fewer than 200,000 clones, 75% to 80% of them singletons. Deletions cut 0 bases from V and 7 bases from J, with 10 bases between. This CDR3 contains 15 residues. Germline values: CDR1 MGHDK, CDR2 SYGVNS. This clone was picked up a small number of times. The specimen sequenced was peripheral blood. The source of this sequence is a woman between 65 and 79 years old with acute or convalescent COVID-19. The genes are TRBV25-1 and TRBJ1-6, with D perhaps TRBD1 (5 bases). The CDR3 DNA sequence: TGTGCCAGCAGTGAATACGGACAAGGGAATTCACCCCTCCACTTT. Its protein product is CASSEYGQGNSPLHF.